The clone carrying this T cell receptor beta chain was recorded only once. The data derive from a study of blood T cell repertoires in COVID-19. Study-wide background: From the United States, Italy and Spain came samples of acute and convalescent COVID-19. PBMCs, B-cell-depleted T cells, or T cells were the source of the cDNA or gDNA that made up the material.

Per the study methods: Researchers report that nucleated cell counts were estimated from reference gene primer amplification. The repertoire was sequenced with immunoSEQ multiplex PCR; TCRdb's copy has only in-frame clones and lacks some. V and J calls and clone size are given by that table; D and trimming were obtained from the DNA. The sample holds tens of thousands of clones; approximately 76% are singletons and the top ten take 15% to 20%. The CDR3 runs to 16 residues. Germline V gives CDR1 SGHAT, CDR2 FQNNGV. V was clipped by 5 bases and J by 6 bases; unmatched bases: 6. Sequenced sample: peripheral blood. V and J are TRBV11-2 and TRBJ2-2; TRBD2 aligns across 13 bases. This receptor was identified in a man between 65 and 85 years old with active or convalescent COVID-19. CDR3 bases: TGTGCCAGCAGCGGACGACTAGCGGGGGGTTCCGGGGAGCTGTTTTTT. It encodes CASSGRLAGGSGELFF.